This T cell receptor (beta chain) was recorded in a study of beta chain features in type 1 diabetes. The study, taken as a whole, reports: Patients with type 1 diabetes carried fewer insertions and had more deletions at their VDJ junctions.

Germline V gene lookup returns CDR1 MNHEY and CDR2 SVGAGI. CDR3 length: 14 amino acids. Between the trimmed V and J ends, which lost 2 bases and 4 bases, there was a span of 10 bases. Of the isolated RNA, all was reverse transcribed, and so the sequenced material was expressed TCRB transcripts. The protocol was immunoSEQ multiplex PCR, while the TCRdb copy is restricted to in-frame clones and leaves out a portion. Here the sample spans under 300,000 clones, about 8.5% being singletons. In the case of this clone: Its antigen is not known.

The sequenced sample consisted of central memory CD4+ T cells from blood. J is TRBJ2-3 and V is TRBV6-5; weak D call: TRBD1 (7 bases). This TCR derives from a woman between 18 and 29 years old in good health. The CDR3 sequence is CASSYGGGADTQYF. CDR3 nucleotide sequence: TGTGCCAGCAGTTACGGAGGGGGCGCAGATACGCAGTATTTT.